This TCR beta chain derives from a study of blood T cell repertoires in COVID-19. The overall study: Samples taken during acute and convalescent COVID-19 were collected in the United States, Italy and Spain. Sources were T cells, B-cell-depleted T cells, or PBMCs; the material itself was cDNA or gDNA.

Only in-frame clones appear in the TCRdb table, and some are missing; sequencing was by immunoSEQ multiplex PCR. The data hold over 150,000 clones, with 75% to 90% observed a single time. Cohorts were assigned according to the clinical history that participants reported. This CDR3 comprises 15 residues. The germline V and J ends were trimmed by 3 bases and 0 bases, with 6 bases remaining between them. Germline V gene sequence: CDR1 PRHDT, CDR2 FYEKMQ (reference sequence). The sequenced sample was PBMCs or T cells enriched from blood (not recorded which). The source is a man aged 35-49 years who had recovered from COVID-19. The rearrangement uses TRBV13 and TRBJ2-6; no clear D gene. In DNA, the CDR3 is TGTGCCAGCAGCTTGACAAACTCTGGGGCCAACGTCCTGACTTTC. The encoded protein is CASSLTNSGANVLTF.